This TCR beta chain appears in the sequencing data of a study of T cells in localized non-small cell lung cancer (dated by TCRdb to 2020 to 2022). With respect to the entire study: T cell repertoires of hundreds of early-stage NSCLC patients were analyzed, with tumors being compared against uninvolved tumor-adjacent lungs. The cohort consisted of approximately 240 treatment-naive NSCLC patients whose localized lung tumors had been resected. NSCLC patients had a mean age of approximately 70 years, and 129 were male and about 110 female.

Study-wide findings and limitations: Uninvolved tumor-adjacent lung showed the highest T cell clonality, higher than tumor, which suggests more focused antigenic responses in the uninvolved tumor-adjacent lung. A median of 57 of the top 100 tumor clones were detected in paired uninvolved adjacent lung, and 28 of these tumor clones were also found among the top 100 clones of the paired uninvolved adjacent lung. Because of the exploratory design, TCR variables were selected using unadjusted p-values without false-discovery rate correction. Because multi-region sequencing of the tumors was not done, intratumor heterogeneity could not be ruled out. Higher T cell density in blood was associated with longer overall survival, whereas higher clonality in adjacent lung was associated with shorter survival.

A word on this clone: Its antigen is not yet known. Base qualities are not provided; no much larger clone lies one nucleotide away.

At diagnosis, peripheral blood, uninvolved tumor-adjacent lung and tumor were collected and were preserved as a mix of fresh-frozen and FFPE material. For TCR repertoire profiling, blood samples were analyzed in the form of peripheral blood mononuclear cells. The immunoSEQ Assay was used to sequence TCR beta CDR3 regions from DNA. The authors' analysis ran thus. To compute T cell density, TCR beta template counts were normalized to usable DNA, which was estimated by amplifying housekeeping genes. The preseqR package was used to estimate richness by extrapolating to 400,000 templates for PBMC samples and to 120,000 templates for tissue samples. Clonality was calculated as one minus Pielou's evenness. To identify tissue-enriched TCRs, differential abundance testing was run on productive amino-acid clonotypes with a minimum total count of 5 and an alpha of 0.1. The Jaccard Index and the Morisita Overlap Index were used to quantify repertoire overlap between compartments. TCR beta CDR3s were clustered by GLIPH together with public tetramer-defined viral CDR3s, and at least three viral sequences plus V-gene enrichment were required for viral motifs. TCRdb re-hosts the immuneACCESS table, in-frame sequences only. Its copies lack some clones; in the studies checked, an unresolved V gene accounts for under half of them, and the cause for the rest is not known. V, J and clone size reflect that table, while D and trimming were determined from the DNA. Recorded for this sample are some 36,000 clones; about nine tenths of them occurred a single time. Around 6% of the sample comes from the top ten.

The receptor was isolated from a male donor aged 60 or over with stage II lung adenocarcinoma. This sample comprised peripheral blood mononuclear cells, obtained before any cancer treatment.

The bases are TGCGCCAGCAGCTTGTTAGGAGGCAATGAGCAGTTCTTC. Its protein product is CASSLLGGNEQFF. The chain was built from TRBV5-1 and TRBJ2-1; a weak D assignment points to TRBD2 (5 bases agree). V gives up 1 base and J gives up 6 bases, and the segment between their germline ends measures 8 bases. The CDR3 measures 13 amino acids from cysteine to phenylalanine. Only CDR3 DNA remains: 39 bases, in frame from the first base. CDR1 is given as SGHRS and CDR2 as YFSETQ, both from the germline V gene.